Listed here is a single TCR beta chain. What it binds is unknown. CDR3 length: 15 amino acids. Germline V lookup: CDR1 MNHEY, CDR2 SMNVEV (reference sequence). The J segment lost 0 bases and the V segment lost 6 bases, leaving 5 bases of the junction unmatched. Primers: 60 Vbeta forward and 13 Jbeta reverse. Using immunoSEQ multiplex PCR, the repertoire was profiled, and TCRdb retains in-frame clones only, with some absent. The sample carries some 130,000 clones, around 72% recorded once. The record originates from a study of cytomegalovirus exposure and HLA in healthy donors. Overall study context: Among about 179 million T cells, an earlier analysis found around 100 million unique TCR beta sequences. Whole-study results and caveats: Across donors, presence/absence analyses took sequencing depth to be roughly uniform. In a later analysis, HLA-associated beta chains showed higher expansion and lower generation probabilities than comparable chains. Previous analysis showed most TCR beta V segments were productive about 87% or about 30% of the time.

This receptor was obtained from a man in his fifties or sixties in good health and CMV-seropositive. The V and J genes are TRBV27 and TRBJ1-1; 9 nucleotides align to TRBD1. Sample: PBMCs. The CDR3 nucleotides are TGTGCCAGCAGCCCCACAGGGGGCGTGAACACTGAAGCTTTCTTT. Residues: CASSPTGGVNTEAFF.